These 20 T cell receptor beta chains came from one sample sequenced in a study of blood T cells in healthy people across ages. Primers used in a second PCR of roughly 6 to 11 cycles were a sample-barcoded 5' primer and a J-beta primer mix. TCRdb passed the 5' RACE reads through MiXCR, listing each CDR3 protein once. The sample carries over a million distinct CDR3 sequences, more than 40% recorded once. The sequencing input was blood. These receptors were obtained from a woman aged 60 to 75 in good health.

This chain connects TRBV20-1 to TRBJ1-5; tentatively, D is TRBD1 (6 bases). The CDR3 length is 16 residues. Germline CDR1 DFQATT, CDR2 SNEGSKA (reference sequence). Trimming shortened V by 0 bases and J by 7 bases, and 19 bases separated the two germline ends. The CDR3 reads CSARDPGTGSRQPQHF. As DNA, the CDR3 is TGCAGTGCTAGAGATCCAGGCACAGGGTCCCGGCAGCCCCAGCATTTT.

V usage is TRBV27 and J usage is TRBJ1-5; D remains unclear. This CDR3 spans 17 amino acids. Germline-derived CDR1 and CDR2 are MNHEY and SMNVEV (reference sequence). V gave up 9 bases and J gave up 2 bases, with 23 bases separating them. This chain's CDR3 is CARDPGAMIDGNQPQHF. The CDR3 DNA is TGTGCCAGAGACCCGGGAGCCATGATTGATGGCAATCAGCCCCAGCATTTT.

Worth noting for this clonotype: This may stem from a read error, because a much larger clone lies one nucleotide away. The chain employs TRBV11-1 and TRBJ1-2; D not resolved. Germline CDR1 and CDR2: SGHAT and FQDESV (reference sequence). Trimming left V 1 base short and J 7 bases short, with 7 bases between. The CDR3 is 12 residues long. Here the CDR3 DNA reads TGTGCCAGCAGCTTAGACGGCTGTGGCTACACCTTC. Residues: CASSLDGCGYTF. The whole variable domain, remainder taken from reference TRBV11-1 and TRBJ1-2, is EAEVAQSPRYKITEKSQAVAFWCDPISGHATLYWYRQILGQGPELLVQFQDESVVDDSQLPKDRFSAERLKGVDSTLKIQPAELGDSAMYLCASSLDGCGYTFGSGTRLTVV.

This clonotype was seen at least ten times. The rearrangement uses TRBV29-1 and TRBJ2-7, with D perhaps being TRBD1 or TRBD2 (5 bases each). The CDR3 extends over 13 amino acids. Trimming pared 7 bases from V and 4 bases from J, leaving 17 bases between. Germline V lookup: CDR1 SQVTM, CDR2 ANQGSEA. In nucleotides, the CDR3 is TGCAGCGCCTCATCCCGGGACGGATACGAGCAGTACTTC. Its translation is CSASSRDGYEQYF.

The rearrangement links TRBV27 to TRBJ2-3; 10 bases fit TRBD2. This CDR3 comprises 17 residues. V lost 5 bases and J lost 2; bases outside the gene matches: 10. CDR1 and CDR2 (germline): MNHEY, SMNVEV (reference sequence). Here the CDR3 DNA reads TGTGCCAGCAGTCCAGGGACTAGCGCGGGCCCCACAGATACGCAGTATTTT. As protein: CASSPGTSAGPTDTQYF.

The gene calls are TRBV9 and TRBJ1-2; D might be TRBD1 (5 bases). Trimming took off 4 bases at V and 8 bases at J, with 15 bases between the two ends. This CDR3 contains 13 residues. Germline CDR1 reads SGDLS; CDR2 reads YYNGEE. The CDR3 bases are TGTGCCAGCAGCCTCCAGGGCCTCGGGGGCTACACCTTC. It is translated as CASSLQGLGGYTF.

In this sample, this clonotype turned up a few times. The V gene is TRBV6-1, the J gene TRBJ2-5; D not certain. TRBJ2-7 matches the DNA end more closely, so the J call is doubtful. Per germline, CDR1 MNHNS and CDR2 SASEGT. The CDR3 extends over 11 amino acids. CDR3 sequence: CASSEVNEQYF. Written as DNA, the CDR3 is TGTGCCAGCAGTGAGGTTAACGAGCAGTACTTC.

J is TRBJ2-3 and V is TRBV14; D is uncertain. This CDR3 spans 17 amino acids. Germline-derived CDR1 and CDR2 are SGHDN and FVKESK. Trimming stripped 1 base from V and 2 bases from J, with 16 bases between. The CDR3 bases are TGTGCCAGCAGCCAAGGCCCAACAAAGAGGCCCACAGATACGCAGTATTTT. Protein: CASSQGPTKRPTDTQYF.

CDR3 sequence: CSANSLAGYEQYF. The CDR3 DNA reads as TGCAGTGCTAACTCGCTAGCGGGATACGAGCAGTACTTC. V usage is TRBV20-1 and J usage is TRBJ2-7, with 9 bases lining up with TRBD2. The CDR3 has 13 amino acids. The germline V gene encodes CDR1 DFQATT and CDR2 SNEGSKA (reference sequence). The trim removed 4 bases at V and 4 bases at J, leaving 5 bases unmatched.

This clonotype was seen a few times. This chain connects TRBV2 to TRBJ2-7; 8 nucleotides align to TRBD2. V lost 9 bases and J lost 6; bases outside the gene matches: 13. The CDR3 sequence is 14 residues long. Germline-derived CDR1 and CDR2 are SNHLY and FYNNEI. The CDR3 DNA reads TGTGCCAGTTTACCCGGGACTAGTTTCGTCGAGCAGTACTTC. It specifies CASLPGTSFVEQYF.

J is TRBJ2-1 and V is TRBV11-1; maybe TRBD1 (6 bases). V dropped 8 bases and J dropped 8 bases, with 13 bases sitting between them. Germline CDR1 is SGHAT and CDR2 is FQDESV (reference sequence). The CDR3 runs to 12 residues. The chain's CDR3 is CASAGQMYEQFF. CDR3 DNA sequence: TGTGCCAGCGCCGGACAGATGTATGAGCAGTTCTTC.

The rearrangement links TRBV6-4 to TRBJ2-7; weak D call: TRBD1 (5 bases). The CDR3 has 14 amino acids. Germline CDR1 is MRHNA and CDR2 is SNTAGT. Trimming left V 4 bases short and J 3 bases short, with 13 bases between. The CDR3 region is CASSAARDRYEQYF. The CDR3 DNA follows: TGTGCCAGCAGTGCGGCCAGGGATCGCTACGAGCAGTACTTC.

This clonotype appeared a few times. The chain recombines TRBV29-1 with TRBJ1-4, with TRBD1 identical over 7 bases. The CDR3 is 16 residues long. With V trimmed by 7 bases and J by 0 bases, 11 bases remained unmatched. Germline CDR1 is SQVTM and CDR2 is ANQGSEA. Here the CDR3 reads CSAAVGQETTNEKLFF. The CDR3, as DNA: TGCAGCGCTGCCGTAGGACAGGAGACAACTAATGAAAAACTGTTTTTT.

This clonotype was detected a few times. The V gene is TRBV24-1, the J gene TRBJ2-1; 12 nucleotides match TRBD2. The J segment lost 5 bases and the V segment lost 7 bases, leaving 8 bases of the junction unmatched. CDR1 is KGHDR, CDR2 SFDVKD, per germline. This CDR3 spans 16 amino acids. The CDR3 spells CATSTPSGRAHNEQFF. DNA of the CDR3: TGTGCCACCAGCACACCTAGCGGGAGGGCCCACAATGAGCAGTTCTTC.

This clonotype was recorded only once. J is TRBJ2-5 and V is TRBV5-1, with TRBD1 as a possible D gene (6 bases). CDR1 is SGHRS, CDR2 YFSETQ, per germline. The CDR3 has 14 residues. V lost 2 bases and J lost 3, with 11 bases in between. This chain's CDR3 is CASSLRTAEETQYF. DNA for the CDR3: TGCGCCAGCAGCTTACGGACAGCGGAAGAGACCCAGTACTTC.

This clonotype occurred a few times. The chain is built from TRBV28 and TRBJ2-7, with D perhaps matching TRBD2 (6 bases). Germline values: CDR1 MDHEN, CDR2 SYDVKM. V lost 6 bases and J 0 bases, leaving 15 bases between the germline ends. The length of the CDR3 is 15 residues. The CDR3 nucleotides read TGTGCCAGCAGAATGGGACTGGGCAACTCCTACGAGCAGTACTTC. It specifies CASRMGLGNSYEQYF.

This CDR3 is CSAKVQGAKSNQPQHF. The CDR3 nucleotides are TGCAGTGCTAAGGTCCAGGGGGCGAAGAGCAATCAGCCCCAGCATTTT. The gene calls are TRBV20-1 and TRBJ1-5; TRBD1 matches 8 bases. The CDR3 has 16 residues. Losses at the gene ends were 4 bases for V and 1 base for J; bases not matched to a gene: 9. Germline assignment: CDR1 DFQATT and CDR2 SNEGSKA (reference sequence).

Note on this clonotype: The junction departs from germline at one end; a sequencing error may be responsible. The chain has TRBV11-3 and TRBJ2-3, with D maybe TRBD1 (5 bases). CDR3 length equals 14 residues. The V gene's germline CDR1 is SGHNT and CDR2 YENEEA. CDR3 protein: CASSLMQGADAQYF. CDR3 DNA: TGTGCCAGCAGCCTAATGCAGGGCGCAGATGCGCAGTATTTT.

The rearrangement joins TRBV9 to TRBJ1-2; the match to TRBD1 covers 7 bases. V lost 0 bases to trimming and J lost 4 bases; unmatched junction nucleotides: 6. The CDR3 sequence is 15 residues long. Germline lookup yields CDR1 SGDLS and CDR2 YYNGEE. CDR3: CASSVGARGVYGYTF. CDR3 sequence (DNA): TGTGCCAGCAGCGTAGGTGCCAGGGGGGTCTATGGCTACACCTTC.

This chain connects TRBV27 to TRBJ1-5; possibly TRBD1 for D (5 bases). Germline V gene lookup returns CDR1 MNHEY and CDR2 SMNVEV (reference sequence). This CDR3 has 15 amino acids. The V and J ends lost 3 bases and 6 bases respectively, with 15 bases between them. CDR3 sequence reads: CASSLTVNPGQPQHF. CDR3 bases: TGTGCCAGCAGTTTGACAGTTAATCCCGGTCAGCCCCAGCATTTT.